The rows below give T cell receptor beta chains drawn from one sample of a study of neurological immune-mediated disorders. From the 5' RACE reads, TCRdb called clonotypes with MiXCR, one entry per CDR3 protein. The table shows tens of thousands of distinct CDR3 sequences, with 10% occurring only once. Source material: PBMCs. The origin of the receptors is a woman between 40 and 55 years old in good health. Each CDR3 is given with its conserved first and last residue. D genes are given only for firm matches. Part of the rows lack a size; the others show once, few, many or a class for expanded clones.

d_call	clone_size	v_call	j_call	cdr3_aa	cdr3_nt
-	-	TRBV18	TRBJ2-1	CASSPTSMRAYNEQFF	TGTGCCAGCTCACCAACGTCGATGCGAGCCTACAATGAGCAGTTCTTC
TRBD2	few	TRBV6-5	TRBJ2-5	CASSYLAGGAETQYF	TGTGCCAGCAGTTACTTAGCGGGGGGGGCGGAGACCCAGTACTTC
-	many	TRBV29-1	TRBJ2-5	CSVHPGVIGETQYF	TGCAGCGTTCACCCAGGGGTGATCGGGGAGACCCAGTACTTC
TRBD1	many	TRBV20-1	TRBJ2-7	CSAQTGISSEQYF	TGCAGTGCTCAGACAGGGATTTCTTCTGAGCAGTACTTC
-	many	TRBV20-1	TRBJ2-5	CSAPRAGEGTQYF	TGCAGTGCACCCCGAGCGGGTGAAGGGACCCAGTACTTC
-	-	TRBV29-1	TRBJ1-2	CSVGGARGGGYTF	TGCAGCGTTGGGGGCGCGAGGGGTGGTGGCTACACCTTC
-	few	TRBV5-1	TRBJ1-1	CASSLGAGSRTEAFF	TGCGCCAGCAGCTTGGGGGCCGGGAGCCGCACTGAAGCTTTCTTT
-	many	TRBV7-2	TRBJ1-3	CASSPKWGYGNTIYF	TGTGCCAGCAGCCCCAAATGGGGGTACGGAAACACCATATATTTT
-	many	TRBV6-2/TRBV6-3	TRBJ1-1	CASSYSPLRGGEAFF	TGTGCCAGCAGTTACTCCCCGTTACGAGGGGGTGAAGCTTTCTTT
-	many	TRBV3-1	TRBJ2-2	CASSQDVPGELFF	TGTGCCAGCAGCCAAGACGTCCCAGGGGAGCTGTTTTTT
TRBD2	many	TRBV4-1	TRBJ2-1	CASSRHSLAGAHEQFF	TGCGCCAGCAGCCGGCACTCGTTAGCGGGAGCCCATGAGCAGTTCTTC
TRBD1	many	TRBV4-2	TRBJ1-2	CASSQDRGQDGYTF	TGTGCCAGCAGCCAAGACAGGGGGCAAGATGGCTACACCTTC
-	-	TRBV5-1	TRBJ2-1	CASSLRTEYNEQFF	TGCGCCAGCAGCTTGCGAACAGAGTACAATGAGCAGTTCTTC
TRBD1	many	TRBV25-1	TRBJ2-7	CASSEYATGLYEQYF	TGTGCCAGCAGTGAATACGCGACAGGGCTCTACGAGCAGTACTTC
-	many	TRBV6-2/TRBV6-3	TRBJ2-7	CASSYQGLGYEQYF	TGTGCCAGCAGTTACCAGGGGCTCGGCTACGAGCAGTACTTC
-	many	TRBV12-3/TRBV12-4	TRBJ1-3	CASTLTQGNTIYF	TGTGCCAGCACCTTAACACAGGGAAACACCATATATTTT
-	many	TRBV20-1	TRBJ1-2	CSAIMGGNYGYTF	TGCAGTGCGATCATGGGGGGGAACTATGGCTACACCTTC
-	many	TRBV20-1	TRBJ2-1	CSAADRERYNEQFF	TGCAGTGCTGCGGACCGAGAACGGTACAATGAGCAGTTCTTC
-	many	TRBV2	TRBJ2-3	CASSEAFSNTDTQYF	TGTGCCAGCAGTGAAGCTTTCTCTAACACAGATACGCAGTATTTT
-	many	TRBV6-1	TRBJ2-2	CAGSTFSNTGELFF	TGTGCCGGATCGACCTTTTCGAACACCGGGGAGCTGTTTTTT
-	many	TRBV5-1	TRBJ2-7	CASSLDRNPLREQYF	TGCGCCAGCAGCTTGGACCGGAACCCTCTTCGGGAGCAGTACTTC
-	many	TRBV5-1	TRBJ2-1	CASSLEWGADDEQFF	TGCGCCAGCAGCTTGGAATGGGGGGCGGACGATGAGCAGTTCTTC
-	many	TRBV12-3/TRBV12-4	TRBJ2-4	CASSLSYVGQAKNIQYF	TGTGCCAGCAGTTTATCTTATGTGGGACAAGCCAAAAACATTCAGTACTTC
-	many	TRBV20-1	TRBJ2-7	CSISGDLVREQYF	TGCAGCATTTCCGGGGATCTTGTAAGAGAGCAGTACTTC
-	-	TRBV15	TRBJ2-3	CATSAGGQETDTQYF	TGTGCCACCAGCGCGGGGGGACAGGAGACAGATACGCAGTATTTT
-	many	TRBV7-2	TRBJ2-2	CASSSTDTGELFF	TGTGCCAGCAGCTCTACAGACACCGGGGAGCTGTTTTTT
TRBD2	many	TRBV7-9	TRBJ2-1	CASRKRAVAGGRNEQFF	TGTGCCAGCAGAAAACGCGCCGTAGCGGGGGGGAGGAATGAGCAGTTCTTC
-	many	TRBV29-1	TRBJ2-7	CSVEEGRVAEQYF	TGCAGCGTTGAAGAGGGCAGGGTAGCCGAGCAGTACTTC
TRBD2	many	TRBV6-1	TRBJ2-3	CASILAGTQYF	TGTGCCAGCATCCTAGCGGGTACGCAGTATTTT
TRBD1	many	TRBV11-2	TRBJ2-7	CASSLGTGRVQYF	TGTGCCAGCAGCCTAGGGACAGGGAGAGTGCAGTACTTC
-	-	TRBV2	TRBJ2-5	CASTTVETQYF	TGTGCCAGCACCACGGTGGAGACCCAGTACTTC
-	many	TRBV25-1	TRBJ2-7	CASSVTGFAYEQYF	TGTGCCAGCAGTGTCACAGGGTTTGCCTACGAGCAGTACTTC
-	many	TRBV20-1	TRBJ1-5	CSARGQHRQPQHF	TGCAGTGCTAGAGGCCAACATAGACAGCCCCAGCATTTT
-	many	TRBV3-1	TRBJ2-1	CASSHQAVEQFF	TGTGCCAGCAGCCACCAGGCTGTGGAGCAGTTCTTC
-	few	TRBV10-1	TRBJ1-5	CASSEDLNQPQHF	TGCGCCAGCAGTGAGGATCTGAACCAGCCCCAGCATTTT
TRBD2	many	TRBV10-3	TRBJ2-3	CAISDSGGEDTQYF	TGTGCCATCAGCGATAGCGGGGGAGAAGATACGCAGTATTTT
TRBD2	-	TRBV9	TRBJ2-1	CASSVGVTSGTGHQFF	TGTGCCAGTAGCGTAGGCGTGACTAGCGGCACCGGTCATCAGTTCTTC
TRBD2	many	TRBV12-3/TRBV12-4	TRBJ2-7	CASSLNRRLAGGKMGEQYF	TGTGCCAGCAGTTTAAACCGTCGACTAGCGGGAGGAAAAATGGGGGAGCAGTACTTC
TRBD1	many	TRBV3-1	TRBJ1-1	CASSQSKGAVITEAFF	TGTGCCAGCAGCCAAAGTAAGGGGGCGGTAATCACTGAAGCTTTCTTT
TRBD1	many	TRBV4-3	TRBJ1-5	CASSQDRQGGNQPQHF	TGCGCCAGCAGCCAAGATAGACAGGGAGGCAATCAGCCCCAGCATTTT
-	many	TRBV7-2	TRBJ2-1	CASSLVDLGLEQFF	TGTGCCAGCAGCTTAGTTGACCTGGGGCTTGAGCAGTTCTTC
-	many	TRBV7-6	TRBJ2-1	CASSLARGQGYNEQFF	TGTGCCAGCAGCTTAGCGAGGGGACAAGGTTACAATGAGCAGTTCTTC
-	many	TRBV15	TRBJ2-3	CATSSLIDMTSTDTQYF	TGTGCCACCAGCAGTCTAATAGACATGACTAGCACAGATACGCAGTATTTT
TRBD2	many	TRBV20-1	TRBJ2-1	CSARGAASGRPLLSNEQFF	TGCAGTGCTAGAGGTGCGGCTAGCGGGAGACCACTTCTTTCCAATGAGCAGTTCTTC
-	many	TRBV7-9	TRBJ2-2	CASSLDLWELFF	TGTGCCAGCAGCTTAGACCTCTGGGAGCTGTTTTTT
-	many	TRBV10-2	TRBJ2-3	CASSEGLGMGSRTDTQYF	TGCGCCAGCAGTGAGGGACTGGGAATGGGATCTCGAACAGATACGCAGTATTTT
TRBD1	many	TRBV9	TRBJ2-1	CASSAATGGALNEQFF	TGTGCCAGCAGCGCCGCGACAGGGGGCGCTTTAAATGAGCAGTTCTTC
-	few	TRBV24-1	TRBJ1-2	CATSERGEGYTF	TGTGCCACCAGCGAGAGAGGTGAGGGCTACACCTTC
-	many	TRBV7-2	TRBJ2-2	CASSVQGYPTNTGELFF	TGTGCCAGCAGCGTACAGGGCTACCCGACGAACACCGGGGAGCTGTTTTTT
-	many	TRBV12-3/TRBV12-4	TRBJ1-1	CASSLDVGRAFF	TGTGCCAGCAGTTTAGACGTGGGTAGAGCTTTCTTT
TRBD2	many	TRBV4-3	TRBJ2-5	CASSQDRGGEETQYF	TGCGCCAGCAGCCAAGATCGGGGGGGCGAAGAGACCCAGTACTTC
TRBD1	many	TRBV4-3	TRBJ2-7	CASSPGQGAYEQYF	TGCGCCAGCAGCCCGGGACAGGGGGCCTACGAGCAGTACTTC